In its sample, the clone carrying this T cell receptor beta chain was seen a few times. Original processing notes: Reference gene primer amplification yielded estimated nucleated cell counts. This table comes from immunoSEQ multiplex PCR, and its TCRdb copy is limited to in-frame clones, with some not included. The V and J calls and clone size are taken from that table; D and trimming were inferred from the DNA. Seen here are around 250,000 clones, around 90% observed once, and the top ten hold about 4%. The CDR3 totals 12 residues. V shed 7 bases, J shed 8 bases, and the junction held 7 bases outside the gene matches. In germline, CDR1 is SQVTM, CDR2 ANQGSEA. Those enrolled, adults aged roughly 18 to 90 years, came from roughly 23 US areas. Participant reports of clinical history set cohort assignment. This sample was taken from a study of blood T cell repertoires in COVID-19.

The source of this sequence is a woman aged 25 to 39 with acute COVID-19. The V and J genes are TRBV29-1 and TRBJ2-1; 8 bases fit TRBD1. Specimen: PBMCs or T cells enriched from blood (not recorded which). The CDR3 bases are TGCAGCGCCCAGGGGGCAATCTATGAGCAGTTCTTC. It specifies CSAQGAIYEQFF.